The source of this T cell receptor (beta chain) is a study of T cell repertoires in cytomegalovirus infection. Whole-study context: TCR beta signatures that were public indicated CMV infection and matching HLA type.

From the reads, TCRdb called clonotypes with MiXCR, one entry per CDR3 protein. Among approximately 100,000 distinct CDR3 sequences listed, 20% to 25% were seen once. Turning to this clonotype: Its antigen is currently unknown.

Study-wide results and limits: In two of eight donors, the top clonotype was HLA-C-restricted CMV-specific.

Trimming removed 5 bases from V and 2 bases from J; junction bases left unmatched: 4. This CDR3 has 15 residues. CDR1 is SGHAT and CDR2 is FQNNGV in the germline V gene. The clonotype comes from a human donor in good health (CMV status not recorded). Some clones in this sample may be carry-over from other donors' samples. The chain joins TRBV11-2 to TRBJ2-1, with 9 nucleotides matching TRBD1. Specimen: CD8+ T cells from PBMCs. DNA for the CDR3: TGTGCCAGCAGCCCCGGGACAGGGCCCTACAATGAGCAGTTCTTC. Its translation: CASSPGTGPYNEQFF.